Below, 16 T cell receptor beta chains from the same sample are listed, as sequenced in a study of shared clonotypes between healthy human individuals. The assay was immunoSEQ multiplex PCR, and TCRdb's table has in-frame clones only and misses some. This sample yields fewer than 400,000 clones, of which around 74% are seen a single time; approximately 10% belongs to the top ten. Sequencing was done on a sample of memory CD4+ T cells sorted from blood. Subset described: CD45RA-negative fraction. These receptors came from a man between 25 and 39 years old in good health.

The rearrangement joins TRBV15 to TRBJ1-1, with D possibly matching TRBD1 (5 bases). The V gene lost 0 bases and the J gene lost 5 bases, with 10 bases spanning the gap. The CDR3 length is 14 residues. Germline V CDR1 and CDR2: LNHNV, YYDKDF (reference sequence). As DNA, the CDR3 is TGTGCCACCAGCAGAGAGCAGGGAGAAACTGAAGCTTTCTTT. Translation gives CATSREQGETEAFF.

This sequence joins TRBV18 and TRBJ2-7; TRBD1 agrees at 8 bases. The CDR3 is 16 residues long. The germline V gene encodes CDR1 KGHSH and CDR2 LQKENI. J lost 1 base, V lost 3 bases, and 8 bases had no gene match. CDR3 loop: CASSPARGQGSYEQYF. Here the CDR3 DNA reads TGTGCCAGCTCACCGGCCCGCGGACAGGGATCCTACGAGCAGTACTTC.

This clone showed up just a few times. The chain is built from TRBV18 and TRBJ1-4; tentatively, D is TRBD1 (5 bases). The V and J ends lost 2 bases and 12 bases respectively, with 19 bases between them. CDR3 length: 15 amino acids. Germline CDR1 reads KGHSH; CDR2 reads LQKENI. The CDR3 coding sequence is TGTGCCAGCTCACCATCTGGGACTGCGATAGGAGAACTGTTTTTT. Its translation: CASSPSGTAIGELFF.

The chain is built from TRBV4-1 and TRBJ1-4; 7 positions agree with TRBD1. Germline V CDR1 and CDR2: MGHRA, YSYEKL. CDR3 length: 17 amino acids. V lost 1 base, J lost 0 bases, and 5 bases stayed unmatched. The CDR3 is CASSQAGGLATNEKLFF. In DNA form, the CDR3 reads TGCGCCAGCAGCCAAGCAGGGGGGCTAGCAACTAATGAAAAACTGTTTTTT.

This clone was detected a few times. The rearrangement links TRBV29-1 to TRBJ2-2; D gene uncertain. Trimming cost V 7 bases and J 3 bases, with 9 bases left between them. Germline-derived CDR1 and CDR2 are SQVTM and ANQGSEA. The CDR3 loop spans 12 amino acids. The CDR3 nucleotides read TGCAGCGGCCACAGCGACACCGGGGAGCTGTTTTTT. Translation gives CSGHSDTGELFF.

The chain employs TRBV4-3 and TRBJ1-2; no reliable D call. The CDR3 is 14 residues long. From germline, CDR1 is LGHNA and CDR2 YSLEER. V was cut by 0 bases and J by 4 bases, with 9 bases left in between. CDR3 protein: CASSQDVYLYGYTF. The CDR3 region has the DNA TGCGCCAGCAGCCAAGATGTATACCTCTATGGCTACACCTTC.

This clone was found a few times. The CDR3 bases are TGTGCCAGCAGCCCACGTGTGTTTTTT. This sequence encodes CASSPRVFF. The chain recombines TRBV3-1 (or the pseudogene TRBV3-2) with TRBJ2-2; unclear D gene. Germline lookup yields CDR1 LGHDT and CDR2 YNNKEL (reference sequence). Trimming took off 4 bases at V and 15 bases at J, with 6 bases between the two ends. CDR3 length: 9 amino acids.

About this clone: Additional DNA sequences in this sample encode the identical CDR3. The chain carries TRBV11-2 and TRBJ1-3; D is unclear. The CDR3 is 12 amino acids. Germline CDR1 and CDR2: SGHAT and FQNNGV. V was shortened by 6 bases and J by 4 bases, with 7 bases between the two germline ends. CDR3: CASSFSGNTIYF. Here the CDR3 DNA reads TGTGCCAGCAGTTTTTCGGGAAACACCATATATTTT.

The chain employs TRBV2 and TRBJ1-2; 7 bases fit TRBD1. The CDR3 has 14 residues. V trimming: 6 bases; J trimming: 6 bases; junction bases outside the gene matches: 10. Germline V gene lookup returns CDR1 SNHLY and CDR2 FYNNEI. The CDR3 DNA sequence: TGTGCCAGCAGGGACTCGACAGGGCCACATGGCTACACCTTC. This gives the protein CASRDSTGPHGYTF.

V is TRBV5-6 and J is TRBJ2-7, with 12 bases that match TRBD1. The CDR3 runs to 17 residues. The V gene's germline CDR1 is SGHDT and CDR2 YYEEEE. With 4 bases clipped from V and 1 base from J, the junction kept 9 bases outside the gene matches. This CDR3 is CASSLGTGGLRSYEQYF. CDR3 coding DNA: TGTGCCAGCAGCCTCGGGACAGGGGGCTTGAGATCCTACGAGCAGTACTTC.

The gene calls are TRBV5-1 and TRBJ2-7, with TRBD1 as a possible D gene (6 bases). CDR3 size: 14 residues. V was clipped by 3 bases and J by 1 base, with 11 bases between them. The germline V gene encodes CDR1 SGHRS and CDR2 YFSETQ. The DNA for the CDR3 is TGCGCCAGCAGCTCGGTCGGACAGTCCTACGAGCAGTACTTC. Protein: CASSSVGQSYEQYF.

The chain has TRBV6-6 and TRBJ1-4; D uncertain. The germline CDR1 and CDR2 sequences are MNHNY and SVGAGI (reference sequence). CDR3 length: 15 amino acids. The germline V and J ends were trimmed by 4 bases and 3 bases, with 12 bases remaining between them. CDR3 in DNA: TGTGCCAGCAGTTCCCCGGCTGCCTCTAATGAAAAACTGTTTTTT. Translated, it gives CASSSPAASNEKLFF.

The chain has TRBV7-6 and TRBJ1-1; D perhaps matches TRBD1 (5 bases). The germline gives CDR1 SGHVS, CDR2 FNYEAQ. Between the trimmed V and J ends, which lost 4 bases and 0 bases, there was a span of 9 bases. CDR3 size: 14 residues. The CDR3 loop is CASSSRQMNTEAFF. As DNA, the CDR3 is TGTGCCAGCAGCTCTCGACAGATGAACACTGAAGCTTTCTTT.

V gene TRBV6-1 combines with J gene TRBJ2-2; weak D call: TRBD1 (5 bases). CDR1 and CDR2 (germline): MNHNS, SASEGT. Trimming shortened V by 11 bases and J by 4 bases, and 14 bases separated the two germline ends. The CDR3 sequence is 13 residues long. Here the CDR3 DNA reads TGTGCCGGCCAGGGCGCTTTCACCGGGGAGCTGTTTTTT. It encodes CAGQGAFTGELFF.

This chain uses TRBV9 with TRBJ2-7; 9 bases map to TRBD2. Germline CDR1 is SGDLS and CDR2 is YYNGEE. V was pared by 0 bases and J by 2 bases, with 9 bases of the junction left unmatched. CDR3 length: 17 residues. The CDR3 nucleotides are TGTGCCAGCAGCGTAGCCGAGTGGCGGGAGGGCCCCTACGAGCAGTACTTC. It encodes CASSVAEWREGPYEQYF.

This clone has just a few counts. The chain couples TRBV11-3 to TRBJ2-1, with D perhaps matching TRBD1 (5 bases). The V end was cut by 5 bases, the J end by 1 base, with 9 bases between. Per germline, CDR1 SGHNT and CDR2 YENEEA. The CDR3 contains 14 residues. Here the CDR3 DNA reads TGTGCCAGCAGCCAGGGCCGGTCCTACAATGAGCAGTTCTTC. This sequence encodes CASSQGRSYNEQFF.